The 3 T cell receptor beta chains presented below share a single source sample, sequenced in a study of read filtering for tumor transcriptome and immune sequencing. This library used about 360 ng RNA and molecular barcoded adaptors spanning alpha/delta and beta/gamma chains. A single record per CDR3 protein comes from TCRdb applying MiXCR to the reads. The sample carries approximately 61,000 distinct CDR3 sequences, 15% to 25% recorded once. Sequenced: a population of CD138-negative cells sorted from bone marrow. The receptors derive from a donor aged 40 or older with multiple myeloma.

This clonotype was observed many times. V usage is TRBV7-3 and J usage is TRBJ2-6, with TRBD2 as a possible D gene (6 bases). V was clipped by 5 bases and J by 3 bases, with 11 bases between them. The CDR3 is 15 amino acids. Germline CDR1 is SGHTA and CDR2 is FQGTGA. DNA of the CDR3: TGTGCCAGCAGCCGACGGGGGATTGGGGCCAACGTCCTGACTTTC. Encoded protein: CASSRRGIGANVLTF.

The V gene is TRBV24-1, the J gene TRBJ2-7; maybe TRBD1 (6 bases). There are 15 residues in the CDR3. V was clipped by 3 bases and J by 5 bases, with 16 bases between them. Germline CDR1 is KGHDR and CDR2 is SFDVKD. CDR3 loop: CATSDDRDTRDEQYF. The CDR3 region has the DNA TGTGCCACCAGTGATGACCGGGACACCCGAGACGAGCAGTACTTC.

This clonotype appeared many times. As DNA, the CDR3 is TGTGCCAGCAGAAGTGGAGGATTGGGCATTCAGTACTTC. Residues: CASRSGGLGIQYF. The chain has TRBV12-3 or TRBV12-4 and TRBJ2-4; D perhaps matches TRBD2 (5 bases). The V and J ends lost 6 bases and 9 bases respectively, with 15 bases between them. CDR3 size: 13 residues.